Listed here is a single TCR beta chain. As yet, its antigen is unknown. These data originate in a study of CD8 T cells in ankylosing spondylitis. Broader study findings: Ankylosing spondylitis blood appeared to carry a characteristic TCR beta motif of roughly 8 highly homologous variants. Clones linked to the disease showed a CD8+ phenotype. They occurred at relatively low frequencies in peripheral blood. According to the report, clones linked to the disease were significantly enriched in matched synovial fluid samples taken from ankylosing spondylitis patients.

TCR beta libraries were made by quantitative 5'-RACE with molecular barcodes. One entry per CDR3 protein, called by TCRdb with MiXCR from the 5' RACE reads. In the table there are more than 600,000 distinct CDR3 sequences, around 19% of which are singletons. V was cut by 4 bases and J by 6 bases, with 12 bases left in between. Germline loops: CDR1 LGHDT, CDR2 YNNKEL (reference sequence). The CDR3 loop spans 13 amino acids. The clonotype comes from a male donor with ankylosing spondylitis. The V and J genes are TRBV3-1 and TRBJ1-1; weak D call: TRBD1 (5 bases). Specimen: blood, either unsorted or a sorted T cell fraction (not recorded which). In nucleotides, the CDR3 is TGTGCCAGCAGCCGGAAAACGGGGGCTGAAGCTTTCTTT. Translated, it gives CASSRKTGAEAFF.